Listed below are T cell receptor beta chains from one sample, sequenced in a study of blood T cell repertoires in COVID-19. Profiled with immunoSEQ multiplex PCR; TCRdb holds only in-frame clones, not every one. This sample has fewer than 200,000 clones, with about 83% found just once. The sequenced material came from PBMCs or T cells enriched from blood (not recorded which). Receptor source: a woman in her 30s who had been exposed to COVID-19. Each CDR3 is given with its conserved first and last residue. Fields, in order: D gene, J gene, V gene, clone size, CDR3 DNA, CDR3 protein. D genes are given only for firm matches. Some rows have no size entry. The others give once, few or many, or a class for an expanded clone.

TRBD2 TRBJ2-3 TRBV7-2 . TGTGCCAGCAGCTTGGATCGAGCGGGGGGGCAGGGAGATACGCAGTATTTT CASSLDRAGGQGDTQYF
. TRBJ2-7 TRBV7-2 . TGTGCCAGCAGCTTAGCGTCAGTTCAGGACAGACCCTACGAGCAGTACTTC CASSLASVQDRPYEQYF
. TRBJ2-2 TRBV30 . TGTGCCTGGAGTGTTAGTAGTCACACCGGGGAGCTGTTTTTT CAWSVSSHTGELFF
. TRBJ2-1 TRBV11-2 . TGTGCCAGCAGCGGGGCGGGGCACAATGAGCAGTTCTTC CASSGAGHNEQFF
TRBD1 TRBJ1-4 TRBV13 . TGTGCCAGCAGCTTAGGGACAGGGGGAAATGAAAAACTGTTTTTT CASSLGTGGNEKLFF
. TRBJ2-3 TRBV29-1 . TGCAGCGTAACTTATACAGATACGCAGTATTTT CSVTYTDTQYF
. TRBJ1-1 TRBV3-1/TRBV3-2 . TGTGCCAGCAGCCTAAAGGGGTTCGTCACTGAAGCTTTCTTT CASSLKGFVTEAFF
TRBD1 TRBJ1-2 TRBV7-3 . TGTGCCAGCGGTCCGGGCGGGACAGCTTATGGCTACACCTTC CASGPGGTAYGYTF
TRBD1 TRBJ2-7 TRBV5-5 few TGTGCCAGTACAGGGGGTTACGAGCAGTACTTC CASTGGYEQYF
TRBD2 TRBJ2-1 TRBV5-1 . TGCGCCAGCAGCTCCCCCGGGACTATAAGCTTGGATGAGCAGTTCTTC CASSSPGTISLDEQFF
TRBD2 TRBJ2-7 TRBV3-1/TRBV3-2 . TGTGCCAGCAGCCAAGATCTAGCGGGGTATGGCGAGCAGTACTTC CASSQDLAGYGEQYF
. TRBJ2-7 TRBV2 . TGTGCCATCCGGGGGATCCCGAACGAGCAGTACTTC CAIRGIPNEQYF
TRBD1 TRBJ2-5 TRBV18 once TGTGCCAGCTCAGCCGACAGGGTCTCAGAGACCCAGTACTTC CASSADRVSETQYF
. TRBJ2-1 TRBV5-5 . TGTGCCAGCAGCTTAGCTGGCAGGGCTATCAATGAGCAGTTCTTC CASSLAGRAINEQFF
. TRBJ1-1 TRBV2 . TGTGCCAGCAGTGATGGGGCAGGGGCTGAAGCTTTCTTT CASSDGAGAEAFF
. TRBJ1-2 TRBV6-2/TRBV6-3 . TGTGCCAGCAGTGCTTATGAGGACACCCCAGACTATGGCTACACCTTC CASSAYEDTPDYGYTF
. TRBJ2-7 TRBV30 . TGTGCCTGGAGTGTACCTCTGGGGCAGCCCTACGAGCAGTACTTC CAWSVPLGQPYEQYF
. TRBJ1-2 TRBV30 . TGTGCCTGGAGGGGGGGAGGCTATGGCTACACCTTC CAWRGGGYGYTF
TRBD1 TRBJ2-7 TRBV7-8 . TGTGCCAGCAGCACGACAGGGTTCGAGCAGTACTTC CASSTTGFEQYF
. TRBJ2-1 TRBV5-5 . TGTGCCAGCAGCCCCGAACTCGGCTCCTACAATGAGCAGTTCTTC CASSPELGSYNEQFF
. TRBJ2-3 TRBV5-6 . TGTGCCAGCAGCTGGGGGGATGGAAATACGCAGTATTTT CASSWGDGNTQYF
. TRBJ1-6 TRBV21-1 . TGTGCCAGCACCGGACGACAGGGGAGCTCCTATAATTCACCCCTCCACTTT CASTGRQGSSYNSPLHF
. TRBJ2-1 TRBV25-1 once TGTGCCAGCAGTAATACAAGGCAGTTCTTC CASSNTRQFF
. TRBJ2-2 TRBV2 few TGTGCCAGCAGTTCTCAGGGCAAGTCGAACACCGGGGAGCTGTTTTTT CASSSQGKSNTGELFF